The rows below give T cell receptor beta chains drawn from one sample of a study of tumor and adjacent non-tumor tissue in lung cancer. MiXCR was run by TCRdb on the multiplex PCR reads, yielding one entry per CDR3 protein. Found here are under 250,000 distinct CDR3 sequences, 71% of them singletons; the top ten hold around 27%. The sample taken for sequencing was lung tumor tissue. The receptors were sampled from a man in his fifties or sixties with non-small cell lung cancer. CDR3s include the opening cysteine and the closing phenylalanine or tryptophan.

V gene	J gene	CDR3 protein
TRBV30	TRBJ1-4	CGWSVQADEKLFF
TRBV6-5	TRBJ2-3	CVSSYGVSSTDTQYF
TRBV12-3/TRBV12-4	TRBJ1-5	CASSLGDSGNQPQHF
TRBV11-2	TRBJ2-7	CASGAGANDKQYF
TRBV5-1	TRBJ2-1	CASSLKGDNEQFF
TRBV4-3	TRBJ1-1	CASSQDVQSSSGTETFF
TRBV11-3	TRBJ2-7	CASSPGTGKCEQYF
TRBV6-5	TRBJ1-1	CASSYDTSEAFF
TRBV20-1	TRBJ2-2	CSAPRRVGGTRELFF
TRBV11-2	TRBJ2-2	CASRIPGKGRTGELFF
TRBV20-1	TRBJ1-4	CSVKESATNEKQFF